The 13 T cell receptor beta chains below all came from one sample that was sequenced in a study of cytomegalovirus exposure and HLA in healthy donors. PCR employed 60 Vbeta and 13 Jbeta primers. Sequenced by immunoSEQ multiplex PCR; TCRdb stores in-frame clones only, minus some. The sample yields about 140,000 clones, roughly 80% seen once. The source material was PBMCs. Receptors originate from a man younger than 40 in good health and CMV-seronegative.

The chain uses TRBV4-1 and TRBJ2-1, with D perhaps TRBD2 (5 bases). Germline V lookup: CDR1 MGHRA, CDR2 YSYEKL. The CDR3 extends over 19 amino acids. V was cut by 0 bases and J by 0 bases, with 18 bases left in between. The CDR3 reads CASSQDRTLGEFSYNEQFF. The CDR3 region has the DNA TGCGCCAGCAGCCAAGATCGAACCCTCGGGGAGTTCTCCTACAATGAGCAGTTCTTC.

The chain couples TRBV6-1 to TRBJ2-6, with 7 bases matching TRBD1. The V segment lost 5 bases and the J segment 4 bases; nucleotides outside the gene matches: 14. Germline V gives CDR1 MNHNS, CDR2 SASEGT. This CDR3 has 18 amino acids. The CDR3, as DNA: TGTGCCAGCAGTAAAGGACAGGCGGAGAGCTTAGGGGCCAACGTCCTGACTTTC. Translating gives CASSKGQAESLGANVLTF.

Written as DNA, the CDR3 is TGTGCCAGCAGTTTATCCCACTGGGGCTACACCTTC. The encoded protein is CASSLSHWGYTF. The V gene is TRBV28, the J gene TRBJ1-2, with D hard to call. Trimming shortened V by 1 base and J by 8 bases, and 8 bases separated the two germline ends. CDR1 is MDHEN, CDR2 SYDVKM, per germline. The CDR3 extends over 12 amino acids.

J is TRBJ2-7 and V is TRBV7-8; tentatively, D is TRBD1 (5 bases). Germline CDR1 SGHVS, CDR2 FQNEAQ. This CDR3 region has 12 residues. V lost 2 bases to trimming and J lost 6 bases, with 8 bases between them. The CDR3 protein is CASSLQGLEQYF. CDR3 bases: TGTGCCAGCAGCTTACAGGGTCTCGAGCAGTACTTC. The variable domain in full, completed from reference TRBV7-8 and TRBJ2-7, reads GAGVSQSPRYKVAKRGQDVALRCDPISGHVSLFWYQQALGQGPEFLTYFQNEAQLDKSGLPSDRFFAERPEGSVSTLKIQRTQQEDSAVYLCASSLQGLEQYFGPGTRLTVT.

This clone was recorded a few times. J is TRBJ2-7 and V is TRBV21-1; the table's D call TRBD1 went unverified against the DNA. TRBV21-1 is a pseudogene segment. The CDR3 length is 15 residues. CDR3 in amino acids: CASSKMAGGSYEQYF. The CDR3 bases are TGTGCCAGCAGCAAAATGGCAGGGGGCAGCTACGAGCAGTACTTC.

This chain links TRBV7-9 with TRBJ1-3; 8 bases are a match to TRBD1. CDR1 is SEHNR and CDR2 is FQNEAQ in the germline V gene (reference sequence). The length of the CDR3 is 15 residues. The V and J ends lost 5 bases and 3 bases, in that order; junction bases with no gene match: 6. The CDR3 DNA follows: TGTGCCAGCAGCGCACAGGGGGTGGATGGAAACACCATATATTTT. Amino acid sequence: CASSAQGVDGNTIYF.

J is TRBJ1-5 and V is TRBV10-1; 9 positions match TRBD1. Germline trimming cut 6 bases from V and 4 bases from J; bases unmatched to any gene: 7. The germline V gene has CDR1 WNHNN and CDR2 SYGVQD (reference sequence). The CDR3 is made up of 15 amino acids. The CDR3 DNA follows: TGCGCCAGCAGCGCCCCCGGGACAGGGAATCAGCCCCAGCATTTT. Its protein is CASSAPGTGNQPQHF.

The chain is built from TRBV2 and TRBJ2-5, with D possibly matching TRBD1 (6 bases). Per germline, CDR1 SNHLY and CDR2 FYNNEI. The CDR3 totals 14 residues. V dropped 7 bases and J dropped 4 bases, with 16 bases sitting between them. CDR3 sequence reads: CASKDSGAGETQYF. The CDR3 region has the DNA TGTGCCAGCAAGGATTCAGGGGCGGGAGAGACCCAGTACTTC.

This chain uses TRBV15 with TRBJ1-2, with 7 nucleotides matching TRBD1. V was pared by 4 bases and J by 5 bases, with 16 bases of the junction left unmatched. CDR1 and CDR2 (germline): LNHNV, YYDKDF (reference sequence). The CDR3 covers 17 residues. The CDR3 loop is CATSNEGDSGGRYGYTF. The CDR3 nucleotides read TGTGCCACCAGCAACGAGGGGGACAGTGGGGGTCGGTATGGCTACACCTTC.

This clone turned up a few times. The chain links TRBV10-1 to TRBJ2-7; the D gene is possibly TRBD2 (6 bases). Germline V gene sequence: CDR1 WNHNN, CDR2 SYGVQD (reference sequence). V was cut by 6 bases and J by 0 bases, with 9 bases left in between. The CDR3 is 13 amino acids. Here the CDR3 DNA reads TGCGCCAGCAGCCCGGGGGTCTCCTACGAGCAGTACTTC. It codes for CASSPGVSYEQYF.

The chain recombines TRBV7-8 with TRBJ1-2; 7 bases map to TRBD1. The V gene end was trimmed by 4 bases and the J gene end by 7 bases; junction bases not matched to a gene: 12. The CDR3 covers 15 residues. The germline CDR1 and CDR2 sequences are SGHVS and FQNEAQ. The CDR3 here is CASSSPQGVMGGYTF. The DNA of the CDR3 is TGTGCCAGCAGCTCCCCCCAGGGGGTGATGGGTGGCTACACCTTC.

This rearrangement joins TRBV2 to TRBJ2-7; TRBD2 matches 7 bases. V shed 8 bases and J 2 bases; nucleotides not matched to a gene: 9. In germline, CDR1 is SNHLY, CDR2 FYNNEI. CDR3 size: 14 residues. The CDR3 DNA reads TGTGCCAGCGCATTAGCGGGCGATCCCTACGAGCAGTACTTC. As protein: CASALAGDPYEQYF.

The gene calls are TRBV29-1 and TRBJ2-5, with TRBD1 matching over 8 bases. This CDR3 has 13 residues. V lost 4 bases and J lost 5; bases outside the gene matches: 6. The germline gives CDR1 SQVTM, CDR2 ANQGSEA. The CDR3 sequence: CSVGGQGGETQYF. The CDR3, as DNA: TGCAGCGTTGGTGGACAGGGTGGCGAGACCCAGTACTTC.